This is a list of T cell receptor beta chains from one sample in a study of OX40 agonist ivuxolimab in advanced cancers. Assay used: immunoSEQ multiplex PCR; TCRdb lists only in-frame clones, some missing. The repertoire includes fewer than 110,000 clones, around 93% of them detected once, and 0.95% to 1.5% sits in the top ten. The sample was CD4+ or CD8+ T cells sorted from blood, taken in a trial of the OX40 agonist ivuxolimab. The source is an adult with an advanced solid tumor such as melanoma, head and neck, liver or kidney cancer. CDR3s include the opening cysteine and the closing phenylalanine or tryptophan. A D gene is named only where the DNA matches it firmly. The size field is filled for only some rows; it gives once, few, many or a size class.

>TRBJ2-7|NA|TRBV11-1|TRBD2
CASSSPGLAGSEQYF
TGTGCCAGCAGCTCTCCGGGACTAGCGGGAAGCGAGCAGTACTTC
>TRBJ2-5|once|TRBV7-9|NA
CASSLAGFQETQYF
TGTGCCAGCAGCTTAGCAGGCTTCCAAGAGACCCAGTACTTC
>TRBJ1-2|NA|TRBV6-5|NA
CASSPGFYYGYTF
TGTGCCAGCAGTCCTGGATTTTACTATGGCTACACCTTC
>TRBJ2-3|NA|TRBV4-3|TRBD2
CASSQDYAGGSTDTQYF
TGCGCCAGCAGCCAAGATTACGCGGGGGGATCCACAGATACGCAGTATTTT
>TRBJ2-1|once|TRBV7-3|NA
CASSTGTGYNEQFF
TGTGCCAGCAGCACAGGGACGGGGTATAATGAGCAGTTCTTC
>TRBJ2-3|NA|TRBV10-1|NA
CASSVKLGADTQYF
TGCGCCAGCAGTGTCAAACTAGGGGCAGATACGCAGTATTTT
>TRBJ2-2|NA|TRBV5-4|NA
CASSLGGISTGELFF
TGTGCCAGCAGCTTGGGGGGGATTAGCACCGGGGAGCTGTTTTTT
>TRBJ2-1|NA|TRBV9|NA
CASSAGSTPGEVEFF
TGTGCCAGCAGCGCGGGCAGTACCCCAGGGGAGGTGGAGTTCTTC
>TRBJ2-1|few|TRBV9|TRBD2
CASSMTSGRINEQFF
TGTGCCAGCAGCATGACTAGCGGGAGGATTAATGAGCAGTTCTTC
>TRBJ2-1|NA|TRBV9|TRBD2
CASSLGGSSSYNEQFF
TGTGCCAGCAGTCTCGGGGGGTCTAGCTCCTACAATGAGCAGTTCTTC
>TRBJ1-2|once|TRBV29-1|TRBD1
CSVDPGQGRHGYTF
TGCAGCGTTGACCCCGGACAGGGTCGTCATGGCTACACCTTC
>TRBJ2-5|NA|TRBV11-2|NA
CASSLLGLAEQETQYF
TGTGCCAGCAGCTTACTAGGGTTAGCGGAACAAGAGACCCAGTACTTC
>TRBJ2-5|NA|TRBV19|NA
CASKMGGLETQYF
TGTGCCAGTAAGATGGGCGGCCTTGAGACCCAGTACTTC
>TRBJ2-2|NA|TRBV5-1|TRBD2
CASSLRTSGTGELFF
TGCGCCAGCAGCTTGCGGACTAGCGGCACCGGGGAGCTGTTTTTT
>TRBJ1-1|NA|TRBV27|TRBD1
CASSSPYRGSTEAFF
TGTGCCAGCAGTTCGCCCTACAGGGGCTCCACTGAAGCTTTCTTT
>TRBJ2-3|NA|TRBV28|TRBD2
CASSNSWTSGSTDTQYF
TGTGCCAGCAGTAACTCCTGGACTAGCGGTAGCACAGATACGCAGTATTTT
>TRBJ2-2|NA|TRBV19|TRBD2
CASSIISAGGLYTGELFF
TGTGCCAGTAGTATCATATCGGCGGGAGGGCTATACACCGGGGAGCTGTTTTTT
>TRBJ1-4|NA|TRBV7-9|TRBD1
CASDRGNEKLFF
TGTGCCAGCGACAGGGGGAATGAAAAACTGTTTTTT
>TRBJ2-1|once|TRBV2|TRBD2
CASSPPSGRANEQFF
TGTGCCAGCAGTCCGCCTAGCGGGAGGGCAAATGAGCAGTTCTTC
>TRBJ2-5|NA|TRBV6-5|TRBD1
CASSYSTGASQETQYF
TGTGCCAGCAGTTACTCGACAGGGGCCTCCCAAGAGACCCAGTACTTC
>TRBJ2-7|NA|TRBV4-2|TRBD1
CASSQVLGGQGYEQYF
TGTGCCAGCAGCCAAGTTCTGGGGGGACAGGGCTACGAGCAGTACTTC
>TRBJ2-7|NA|TRBV11-2|TRBD2
CASSLPSAGEGLYEQYF
TGTGCCAGCAGCCTACCGAGCGCGGGGGAAGGACTCTACGAGCAGTACTTC
>TRBJ2-7|NA|TRBV18|TRBD2
CASSPRLAGSYEQYF
TGTGCCAGCTCACCACGCCTAGCGGGGTCCTACGAGCAGTACTTC
>TRBJ2-1|NA|TRBV19|TRBD2
CASSTGTSGRDHVGYNEQFF
TGTGCCAGTAGTACCGGGACTAGCGGGAGAGACCACGTAGGGTACAATGAGCAGTTCTTC
>TRBJ2-2|NA|TRBV7-2|NA
CASSPSRLTNTGELFF
TGTGCCAGCAGCCCCTCGAGACTTACGAACACCGGGGAGCTGTTTTTT